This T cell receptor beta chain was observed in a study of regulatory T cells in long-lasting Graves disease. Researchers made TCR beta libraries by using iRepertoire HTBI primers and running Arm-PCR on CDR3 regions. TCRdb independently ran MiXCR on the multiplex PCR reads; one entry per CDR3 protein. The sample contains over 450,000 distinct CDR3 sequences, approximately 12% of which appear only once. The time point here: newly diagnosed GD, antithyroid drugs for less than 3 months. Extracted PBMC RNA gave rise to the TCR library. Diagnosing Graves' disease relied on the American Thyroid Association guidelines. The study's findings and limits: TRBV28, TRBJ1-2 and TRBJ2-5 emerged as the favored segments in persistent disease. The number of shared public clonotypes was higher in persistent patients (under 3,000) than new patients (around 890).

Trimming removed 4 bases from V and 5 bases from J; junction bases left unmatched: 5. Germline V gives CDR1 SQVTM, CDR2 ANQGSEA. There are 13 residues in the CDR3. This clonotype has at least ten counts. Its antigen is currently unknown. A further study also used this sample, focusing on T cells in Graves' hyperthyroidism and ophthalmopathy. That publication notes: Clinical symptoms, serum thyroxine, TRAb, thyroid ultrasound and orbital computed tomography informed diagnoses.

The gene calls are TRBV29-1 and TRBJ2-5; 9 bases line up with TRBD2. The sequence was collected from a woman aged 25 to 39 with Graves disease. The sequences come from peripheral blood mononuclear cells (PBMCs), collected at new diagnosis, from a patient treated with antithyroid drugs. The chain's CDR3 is CSVAAGGRETQYF. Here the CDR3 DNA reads TGCAGCGTTGCCGCGGGAGGGAGGGAGACCCAGTACTTC.